This T cell receptor beta chain was recorded in a study of T cells after yellow fever vaccination. Conversion of TCR transcripts into cDNA relied on 5'RACE template switching, which added a universal primer site and UMIs. TCRdb recomputed calls from the 5' RACE reads with MiXCR, one row per CDR3 protein. The sample includes some 300,000 distinct CDR3 sequences, around 10% of them seen just once. The CDR3 runs to 15 residues. V gave up 5 bases and J gave up 9 bases; unmatched junction bases: 8. Germline values: CDR1 SGHTA, CDR2 FQGNSA. Regarding the study as a whole: Compared with primary, the secondary response was weaker and peaked at day 5, not 15.

This clonotype was seen more than once but under ten times. Its antigen remains unknown. This receptor was obtained from a man younger than 35 who received the YFV17D yellow fever vaccine. The J gene is TRBJ1-6, the V gene TRBV7-2, with 9 bases fitting TRBD1. The sample in question was CD4+ T cells sorted from PBMCs, obtained 45 days after the yellow fever booster vaccination. The CDR3 spells CASSPRQGDGSPLHF. CDR3 bases: TGTGCCAGCAGCCCCAGACAGGGGGATGGTTCACCCCTCCACTTT.